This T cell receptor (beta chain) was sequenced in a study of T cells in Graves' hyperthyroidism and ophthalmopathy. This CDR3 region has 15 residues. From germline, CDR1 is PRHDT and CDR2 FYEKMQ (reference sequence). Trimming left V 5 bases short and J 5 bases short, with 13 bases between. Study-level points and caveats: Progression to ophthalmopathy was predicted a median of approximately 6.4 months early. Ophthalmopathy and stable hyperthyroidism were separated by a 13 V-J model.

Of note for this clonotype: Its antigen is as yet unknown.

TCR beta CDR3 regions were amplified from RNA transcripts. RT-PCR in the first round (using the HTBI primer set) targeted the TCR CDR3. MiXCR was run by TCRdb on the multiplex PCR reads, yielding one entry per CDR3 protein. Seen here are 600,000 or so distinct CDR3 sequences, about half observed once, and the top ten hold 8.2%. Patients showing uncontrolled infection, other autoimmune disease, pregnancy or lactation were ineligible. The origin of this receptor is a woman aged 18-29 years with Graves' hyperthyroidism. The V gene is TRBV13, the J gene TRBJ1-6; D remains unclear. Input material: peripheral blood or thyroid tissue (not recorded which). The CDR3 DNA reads TGTGCCAGCAGCCTAAGCCTTGGGGATAATTCACCCCTCCACTTT. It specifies CASSLSLGDNSPLHF.